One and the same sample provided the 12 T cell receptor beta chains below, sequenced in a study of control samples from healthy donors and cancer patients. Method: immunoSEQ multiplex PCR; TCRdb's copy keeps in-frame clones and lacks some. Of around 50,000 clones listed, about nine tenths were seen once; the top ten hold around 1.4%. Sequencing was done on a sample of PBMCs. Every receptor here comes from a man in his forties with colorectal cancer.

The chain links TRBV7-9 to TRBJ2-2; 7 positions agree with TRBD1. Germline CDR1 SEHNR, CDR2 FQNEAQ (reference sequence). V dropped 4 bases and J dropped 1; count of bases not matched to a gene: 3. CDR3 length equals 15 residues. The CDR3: CASSSRQGNTGELFF. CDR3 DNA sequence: TGTGCCAGCAGCTCTAGACAGGGGAACACCGGGGAGCTGTTTTTT.

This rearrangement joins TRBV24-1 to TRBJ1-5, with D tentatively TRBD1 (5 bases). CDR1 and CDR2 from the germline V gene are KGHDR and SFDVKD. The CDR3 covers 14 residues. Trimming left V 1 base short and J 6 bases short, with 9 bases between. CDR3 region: CATSDFRGVQPQHF. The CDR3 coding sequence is TGTGCCACCAGTGATTTTCGGGGGGTTCAGCCCCAGCATTTT.

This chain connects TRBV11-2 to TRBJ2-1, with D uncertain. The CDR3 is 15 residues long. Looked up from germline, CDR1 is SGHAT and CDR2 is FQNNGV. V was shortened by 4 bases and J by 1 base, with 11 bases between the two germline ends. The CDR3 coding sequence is TGTGCCAGCAGCTCCCGACTTGATTCCTACAATGAGCAGTTCTTC. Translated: CASSSRLDSYNEQFF.

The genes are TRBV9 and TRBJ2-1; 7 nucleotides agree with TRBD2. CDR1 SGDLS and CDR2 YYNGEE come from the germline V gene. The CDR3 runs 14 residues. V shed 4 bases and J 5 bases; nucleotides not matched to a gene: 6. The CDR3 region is CASSPRRGDNEQFF. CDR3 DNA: TGTGCCAGCAGCCCTCGACGGGGGGACAATGAGCAGTTCTTC.

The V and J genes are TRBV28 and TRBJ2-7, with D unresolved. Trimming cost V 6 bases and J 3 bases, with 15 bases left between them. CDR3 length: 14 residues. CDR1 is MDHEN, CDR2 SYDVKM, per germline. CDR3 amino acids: CASSLISGLYEQYF. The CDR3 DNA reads TGTGCCAGCAGCTTGATCTCGGGTCTCTACGAGCAGTACTTC.

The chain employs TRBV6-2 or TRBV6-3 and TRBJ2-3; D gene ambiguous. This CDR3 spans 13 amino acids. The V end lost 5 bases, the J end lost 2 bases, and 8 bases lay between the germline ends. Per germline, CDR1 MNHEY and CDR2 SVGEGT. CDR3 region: CASSQDYTDTQYF. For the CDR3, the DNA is TGTGCCAGCAGTCAAGATTACACAGATACGCAGTATTTT.

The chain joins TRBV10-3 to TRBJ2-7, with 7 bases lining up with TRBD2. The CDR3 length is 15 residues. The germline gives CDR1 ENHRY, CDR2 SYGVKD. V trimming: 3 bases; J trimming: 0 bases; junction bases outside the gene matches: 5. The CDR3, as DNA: TGTGCCATCAGTGAAGCCACGGGAGGCTCCTACGAGCAGTACTTC. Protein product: CAISEATGGSYEQYF.

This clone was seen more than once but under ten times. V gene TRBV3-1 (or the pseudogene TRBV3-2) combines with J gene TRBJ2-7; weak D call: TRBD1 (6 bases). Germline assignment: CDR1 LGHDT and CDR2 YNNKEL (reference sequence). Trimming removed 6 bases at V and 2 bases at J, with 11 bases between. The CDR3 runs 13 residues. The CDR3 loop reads CASSLRTAYEQYF. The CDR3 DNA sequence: TGTGCCAGCAGTCTCCGGACAGCCTACGAGCAGTACTTC.

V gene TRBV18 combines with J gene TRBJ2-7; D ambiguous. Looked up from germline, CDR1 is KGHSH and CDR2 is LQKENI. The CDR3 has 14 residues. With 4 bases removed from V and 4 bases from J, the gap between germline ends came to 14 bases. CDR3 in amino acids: CASSLSASPYEQYF. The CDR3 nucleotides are TGTGCCAGCTCACTATCAGCCAGCCCGTACGAGCAGTACTTC.

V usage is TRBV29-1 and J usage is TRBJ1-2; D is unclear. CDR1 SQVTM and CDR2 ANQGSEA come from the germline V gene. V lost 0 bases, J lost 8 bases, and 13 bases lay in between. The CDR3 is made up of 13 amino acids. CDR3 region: CSVEDLRIWGYTF. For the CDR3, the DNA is TGCAGCGTTGAAGATCTTCGGATTTGGGGCTACACCTTC.

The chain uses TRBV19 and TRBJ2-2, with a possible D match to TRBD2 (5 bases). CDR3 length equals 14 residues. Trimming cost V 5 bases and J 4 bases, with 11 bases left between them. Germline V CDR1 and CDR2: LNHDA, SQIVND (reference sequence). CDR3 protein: CASSLRTLTGELFF. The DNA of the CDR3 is TGTGCCAGTAGTCTCCGGACTCTCACCGGGGAGCTGTTTTTT.

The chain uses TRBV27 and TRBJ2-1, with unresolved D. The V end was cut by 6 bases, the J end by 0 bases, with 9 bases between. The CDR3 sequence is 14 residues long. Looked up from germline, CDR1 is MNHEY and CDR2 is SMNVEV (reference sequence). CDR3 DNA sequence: TGTGCCAGCAGCCAGATTCCCTCCTACAATGAGCAGTTCTTC. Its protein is CASSQIPSYNEQFF.